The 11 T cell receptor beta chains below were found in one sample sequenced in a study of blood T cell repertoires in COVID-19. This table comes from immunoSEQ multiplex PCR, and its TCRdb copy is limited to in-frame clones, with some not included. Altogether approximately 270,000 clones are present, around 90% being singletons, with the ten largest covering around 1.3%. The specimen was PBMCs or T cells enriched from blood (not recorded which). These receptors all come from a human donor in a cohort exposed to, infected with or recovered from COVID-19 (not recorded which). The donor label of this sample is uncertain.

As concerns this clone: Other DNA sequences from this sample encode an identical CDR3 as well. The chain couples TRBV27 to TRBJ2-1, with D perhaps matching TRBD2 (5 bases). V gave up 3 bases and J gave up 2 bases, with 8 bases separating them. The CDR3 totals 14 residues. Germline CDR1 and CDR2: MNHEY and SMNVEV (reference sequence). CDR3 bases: TGTGCCAGCAGTTTGAGAGGGACCTACAATGAGCAGTTCTTC. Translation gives CASSLRGTYNEQFF.

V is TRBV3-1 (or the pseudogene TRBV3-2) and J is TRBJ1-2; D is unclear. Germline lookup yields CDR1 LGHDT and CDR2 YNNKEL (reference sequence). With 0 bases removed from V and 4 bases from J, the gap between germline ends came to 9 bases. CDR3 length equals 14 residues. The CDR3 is CASSQDLNGYGYTF. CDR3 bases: TGTGCCAGCAGCCAAGATTTGAACGGCTATGGCTACACCTTC.

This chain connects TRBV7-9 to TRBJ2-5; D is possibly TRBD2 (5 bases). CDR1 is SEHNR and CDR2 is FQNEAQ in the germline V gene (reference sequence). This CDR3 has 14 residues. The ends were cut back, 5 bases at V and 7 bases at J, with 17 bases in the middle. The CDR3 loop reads CASSPTGSFATQYF. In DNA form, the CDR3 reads TGTGCCAGCAGCCCGACGGGGTCTTTTGCGACCCAGTACTTC.

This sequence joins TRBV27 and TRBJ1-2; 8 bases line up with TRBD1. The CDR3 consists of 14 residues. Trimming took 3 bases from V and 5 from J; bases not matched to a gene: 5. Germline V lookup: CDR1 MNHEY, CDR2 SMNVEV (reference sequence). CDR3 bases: TGTGCCAGCAGTTTCGGACAGGGAGGATATGGCTACACCTTC. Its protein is CASSFGQGGYGYTF.

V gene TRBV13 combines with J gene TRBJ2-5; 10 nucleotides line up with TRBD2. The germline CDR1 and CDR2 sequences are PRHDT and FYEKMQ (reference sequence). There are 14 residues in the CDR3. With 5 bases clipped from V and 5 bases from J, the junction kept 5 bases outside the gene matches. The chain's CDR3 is CASSGAGGAETQYF. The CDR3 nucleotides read TGTGCCAGCAGCGGAGCGGGGGGGGCGGAGACCCAGTACTTC.

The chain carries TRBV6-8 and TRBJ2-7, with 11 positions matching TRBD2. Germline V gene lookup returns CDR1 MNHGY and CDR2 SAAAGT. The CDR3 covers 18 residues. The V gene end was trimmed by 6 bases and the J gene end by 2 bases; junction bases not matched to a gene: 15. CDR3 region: CASSPTGPGSGGAYEQYF. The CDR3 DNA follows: TGTGCCAGCAGCCCTACTGGACCAGGTAGCGGGGGGGCCTACGAGCAGTACTTC.

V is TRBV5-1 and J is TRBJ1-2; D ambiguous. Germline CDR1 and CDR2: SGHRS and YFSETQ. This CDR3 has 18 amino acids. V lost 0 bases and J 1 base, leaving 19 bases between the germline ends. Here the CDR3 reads CASSLAEGMTTVNYGYTF. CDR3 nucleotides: TGCGCCAGCAGCTTGGCCGAAGGAATGACAACAGTTAACTATGGCTACACCTTC.

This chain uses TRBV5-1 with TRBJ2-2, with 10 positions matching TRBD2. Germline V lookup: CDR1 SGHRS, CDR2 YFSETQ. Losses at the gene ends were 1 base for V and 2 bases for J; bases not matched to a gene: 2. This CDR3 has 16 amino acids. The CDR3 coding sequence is TGCGCCAGCAGCTTGATACTAGCGGGAAACACCGGGGAGCTGTTTTTT. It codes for CASSLILAGNTGELFF.

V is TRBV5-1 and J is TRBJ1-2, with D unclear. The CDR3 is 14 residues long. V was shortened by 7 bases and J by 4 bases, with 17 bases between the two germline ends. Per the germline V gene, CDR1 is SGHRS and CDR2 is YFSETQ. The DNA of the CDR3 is TGCGCCAGCTCCCCTGGGAGGGTGGCCTATGGCTACACCTTC. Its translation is CASSPGRVAYGYTF.

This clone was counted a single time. In DNA form, the CDR3 reads TGTGCCAGCAGCGCGGCTCACCGAGGCAATCAGCCCCAGCATTTT. This codes for CASSAAHRGNQPQHF. The chain carries TRBV5-8 and TRBJ1-5, with D unresolved. V lost 4 bases to trimming and J lost 2 bases, with 13 bases between them. CDR1 and CDR2 from the germline V gene are SGHTS and YDEGEE. CDR3 size: 15 residues.

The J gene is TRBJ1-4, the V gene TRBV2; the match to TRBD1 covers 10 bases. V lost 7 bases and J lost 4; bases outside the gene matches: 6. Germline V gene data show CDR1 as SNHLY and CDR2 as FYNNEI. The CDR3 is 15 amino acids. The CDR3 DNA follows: TGTGCCAGCAAGAGGACAGGGGGGAATAATGAAAAACTGTTTTTT. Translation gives CASKRTGGNNEKLFF.